This TCR beta chain was identified during a study of shared clonotypes between healthy human individuals. Study-wide points: The four-donor shared clonotypes exceeded non-shared clonotypes in generation probability, with non-shared ones scoring lower. Rarefaction showed sorted-subset sequencing was incomplete despite large depth.

Naive CD8 cells lacked CD45RO and underwent positive selection for CCR7, leaving out terminally differentiated effector memory CD45RA+ cells. Generated by immunoSEQ multiplex PCR, the TCRdb table keeps only in-frame clones and is missing some. The table lists about 2 million clones, about 95% of them singletons. In the case of this clone: Its target is not known. A read error is possible here, since a much larger clone lies one base away. This CDR3 is also generated by other DNA sequences in the sample.

V lost 3 bases, J lost 1 base, and 5 bases lay in between. The CDR3 is 13 residues long. Germline V lookup: CDR1 MNHEY, CDR2 SMNVEV (reference sequence). The sequence came from a man younger than 30 in good health. The chain combines TRBV27 with TRBJ2-3; D not certain. The sample consisted of naive CD8+ T cells sorted from blood. CDR3 sequence: CASSLSGTDTQYF. CDR3 bases: TGTGCCAGCAGTTTGAGCGGCACAGATACGCAGTATTTT.